These 2 T cell receptor beta chains were all obtained from the same sample, sequenced in a study of response to subunit inactivated influenza vaccine. One entry per CDR3 protein, called by TCRdb with MiXCR from the RT-PCR reads. The sample yields some 550,000 distinct CDR3 sequences, around 25% seen once. The same data also contributed to another study, on T cells expressing NK-cell markers. That paper adds: UMI-tagged 5'RACE template switching yielded the TCR beta cDNA.

The material was CD4+ T cells sorted from PBMCs, obtained 12 days after vaccination. These receptors were taken from a man over 45 who received an inactivated influenza vaccine.

The chain joins TRBV20-1 to TRBJ1-5; 7 bases are a match to TRBD1. V shed 8 bases, J shed 7 bases, and the junction held 8 bases outside the gene matches. CDR1 DFQATT and CDR2 SNEGSKA come from the germline V gene (reference sequence). The CDR3 covers 12 residues. This CDR3 is CSTQGGGQPQHF. CDR3 coding DNA: TGCAGTACCCAGGGGGGGGGGCAGCCCCAGCATTTT.

The chain recombines TRBV15 with TRBJ1-5; D is unresolved. The CDR3 totals 15 residues. Trimming removed 0 bases from V and 6 bases from J, with 12 bases in between. Germline V gives CDR1 LNHNV, CDR2 YYDKDF (reference sequence). As DNA, the CDR3 is TGTGCCACCAGCAGAGAGACCGGTGGGTCTCAGCCCCAGCATTTT. This encodes CATSRETGGSQPQHF. Variable domain in full (rest from reference TRBV15 and TRBJ1-5): DAMVIQNPRYQVTQFGKPVTLSCSQTLNHNVMYWYQQKSSQAPKLLFHYYDKDFNNEADTPDNFQSRRPNTSFCFLDIRSPGLGDTAMYLCATSRETGGSQPQHFGDGTRLSIL.